This TCR beta chain was obtained from a study of blood T cells in healthy people across ages. Findings and caveats of the study: Strong correlation was found linking TCR beta diversity to naive T cell percentage.

The CDR3 covers 19 residues. Germline assignment: CDR1 MNHEY and CDR2 SVGAGI. Trimming stripped 2 bases from V and 4 bases from J, with 26 bases between. Together with a sample-barcoded 5' primer, a J-beta primer mix was included in a second PCR lasting about 6 to 11 cycles. Each CDR3 protein gets one entry after TCRdb re-called the 5' RACE reads with MiXCR. There are around 1,900,000 distinct CDR3 sequences in the sample; more than 35% occur only once, and 23% lies in the top ten. This clonotype was detected only a few times. The antigen is undetermined. The draw of peripheral blood yielded approximately 11 milliliters from each donor.

Sequenced sample: blood. This chain joins TRBV6-5 and TRBJ1-1; the D is unclear. The TCR comes from a human donor in good health. The CDR3 DNA reads TGTGCCAGCAGTTACAGTCCCCAGGCCCTAAAAGGGCGAGGCACTGAAGCTTTCTTT. This codes for CASSYSPQALKGRGTEAFF.